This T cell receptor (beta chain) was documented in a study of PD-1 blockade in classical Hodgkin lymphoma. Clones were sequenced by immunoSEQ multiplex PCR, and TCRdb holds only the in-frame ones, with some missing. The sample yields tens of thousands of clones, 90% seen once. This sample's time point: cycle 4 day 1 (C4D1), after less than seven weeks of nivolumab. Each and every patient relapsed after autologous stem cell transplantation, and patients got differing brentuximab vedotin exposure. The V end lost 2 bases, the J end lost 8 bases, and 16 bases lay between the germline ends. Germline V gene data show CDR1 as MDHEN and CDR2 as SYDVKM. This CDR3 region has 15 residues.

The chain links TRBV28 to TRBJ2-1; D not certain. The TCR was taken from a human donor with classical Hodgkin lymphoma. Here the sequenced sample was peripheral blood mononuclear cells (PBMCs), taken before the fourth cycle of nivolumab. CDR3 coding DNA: TGTGCCAGCAGTTTAAACACCTATACCGCAGATGAGCAGTTCTTC. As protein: CASSLNTYTADEQFF.